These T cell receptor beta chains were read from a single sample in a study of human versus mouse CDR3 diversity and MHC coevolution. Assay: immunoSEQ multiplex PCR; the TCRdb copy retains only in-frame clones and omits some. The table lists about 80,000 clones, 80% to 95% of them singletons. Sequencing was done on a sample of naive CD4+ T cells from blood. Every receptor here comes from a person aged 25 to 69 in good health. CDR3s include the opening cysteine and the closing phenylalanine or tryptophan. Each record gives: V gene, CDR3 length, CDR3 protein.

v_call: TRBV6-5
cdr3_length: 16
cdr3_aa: CASSYRLLSGVNEQFF

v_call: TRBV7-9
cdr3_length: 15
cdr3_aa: CATSVGLADTDTQYF

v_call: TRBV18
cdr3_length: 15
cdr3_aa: CASSPDPQGIYGYTF

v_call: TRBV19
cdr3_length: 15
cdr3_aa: CASSGSLGPEYTQYF

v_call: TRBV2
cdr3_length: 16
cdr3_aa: CASSVLAQNSNQPQHF

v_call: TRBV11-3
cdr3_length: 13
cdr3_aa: CASSSRLGEKLFF

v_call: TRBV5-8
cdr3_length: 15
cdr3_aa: CASSPGSYSNQPQHF

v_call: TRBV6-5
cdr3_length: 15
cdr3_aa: CASSYRASGGDTQYF

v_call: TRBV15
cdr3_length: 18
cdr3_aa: CATSSTGGARREGETQYF

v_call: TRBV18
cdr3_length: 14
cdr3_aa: CASSPPTKTDTQYF

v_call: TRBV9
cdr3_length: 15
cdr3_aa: CASSVRGGGDYGYTF

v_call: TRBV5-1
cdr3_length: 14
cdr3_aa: CASSFERGLTEQFF

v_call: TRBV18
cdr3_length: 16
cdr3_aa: CASSPLGQGTYNEQFF

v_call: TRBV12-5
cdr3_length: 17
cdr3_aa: CASGLVLGGGAYNEQFF

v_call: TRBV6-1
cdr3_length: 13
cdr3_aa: CASSSVERSPLHF

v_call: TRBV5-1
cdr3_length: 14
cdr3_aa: CASSSPGGQETQYF

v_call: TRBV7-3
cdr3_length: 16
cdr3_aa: CASSLRGQGTSYEQYF

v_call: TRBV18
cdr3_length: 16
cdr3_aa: CASSPPAGGKDSPLHF

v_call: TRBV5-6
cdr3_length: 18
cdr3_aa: CASSSFWTGINSNQPQHF

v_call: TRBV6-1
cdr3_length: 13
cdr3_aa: CASIEGQGGGQYF

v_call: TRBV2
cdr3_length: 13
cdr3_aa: CATSGTGNQPQHF

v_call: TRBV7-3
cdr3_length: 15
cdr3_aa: CASSPSRGSSDRQYF

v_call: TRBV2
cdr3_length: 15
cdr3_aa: CASSYKGGANSPLHF

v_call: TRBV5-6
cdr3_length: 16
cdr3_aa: CASSLVDYRGGTEAFF

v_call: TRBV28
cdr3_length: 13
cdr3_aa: CASSPRREDTQYF

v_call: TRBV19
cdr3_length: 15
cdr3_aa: CASSPLAGGDYEQYF

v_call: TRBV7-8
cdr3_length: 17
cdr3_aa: CASSTQGRLASQETQYF

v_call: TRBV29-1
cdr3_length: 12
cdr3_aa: CSVARLSDGYTF

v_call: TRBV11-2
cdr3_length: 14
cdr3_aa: CASSSRDRNTEAFF

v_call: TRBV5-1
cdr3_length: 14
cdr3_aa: CASSWGRGNTEAFF

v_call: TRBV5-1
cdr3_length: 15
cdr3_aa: CASSSGRGNTGELFF

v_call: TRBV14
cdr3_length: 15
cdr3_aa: CASSLIRGGAYGYTF

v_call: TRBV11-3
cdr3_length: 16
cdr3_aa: CASSVIIGDLTGELFF

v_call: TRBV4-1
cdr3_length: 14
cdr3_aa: CASSQVLTNYGYTF

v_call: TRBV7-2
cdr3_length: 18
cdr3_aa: CASSLGWPSGGAGGGQFF

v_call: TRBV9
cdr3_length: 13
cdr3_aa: CASSVEEASGAFF